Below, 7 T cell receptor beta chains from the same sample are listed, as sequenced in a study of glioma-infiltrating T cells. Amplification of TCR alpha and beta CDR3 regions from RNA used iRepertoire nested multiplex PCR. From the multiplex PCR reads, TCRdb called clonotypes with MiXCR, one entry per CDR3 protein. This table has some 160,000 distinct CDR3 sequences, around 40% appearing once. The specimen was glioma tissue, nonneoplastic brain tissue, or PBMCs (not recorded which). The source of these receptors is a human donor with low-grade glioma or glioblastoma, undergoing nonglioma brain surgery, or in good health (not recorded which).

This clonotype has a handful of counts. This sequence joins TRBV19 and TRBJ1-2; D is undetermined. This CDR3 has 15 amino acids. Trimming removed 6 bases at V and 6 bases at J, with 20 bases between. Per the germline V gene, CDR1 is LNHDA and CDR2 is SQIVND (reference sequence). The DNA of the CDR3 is TGTGCCAGTAGCCCCTCGGATTGGCAGTCAAATGGCTACACCTTC. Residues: CASSPSDWQSNGYTF.

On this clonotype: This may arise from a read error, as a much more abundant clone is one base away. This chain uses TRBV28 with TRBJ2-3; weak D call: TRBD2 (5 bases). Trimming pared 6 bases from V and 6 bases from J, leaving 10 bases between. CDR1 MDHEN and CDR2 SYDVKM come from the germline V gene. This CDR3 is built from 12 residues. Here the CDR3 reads CASSRRGDTQYF. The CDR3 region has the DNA TGTGCCAGCAGCCGCAGAGGGGATACGCAGTATTTT.

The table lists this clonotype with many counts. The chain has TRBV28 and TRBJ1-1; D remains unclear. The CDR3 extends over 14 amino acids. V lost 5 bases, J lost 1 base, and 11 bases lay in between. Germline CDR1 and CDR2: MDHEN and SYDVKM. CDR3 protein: CASSPSYGNTEAFF. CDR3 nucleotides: TGTGCCAGCAGTCCCTCCTACGGGAACACTGAAGCTTTCTTT.

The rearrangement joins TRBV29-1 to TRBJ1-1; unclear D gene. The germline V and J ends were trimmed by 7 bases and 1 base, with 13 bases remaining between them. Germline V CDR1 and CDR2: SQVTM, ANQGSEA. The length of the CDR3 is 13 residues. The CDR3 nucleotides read TGCAGCGCAACCAAGGCCGAGAACACTGAAGCTTTCTTT. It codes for CSATKAENTEAFF.

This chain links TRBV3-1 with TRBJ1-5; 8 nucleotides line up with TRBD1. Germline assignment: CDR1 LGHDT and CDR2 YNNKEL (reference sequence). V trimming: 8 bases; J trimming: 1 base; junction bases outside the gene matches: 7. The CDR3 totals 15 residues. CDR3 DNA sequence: TGTGCCAGCGCCCGACAGGGGCAGAGCAATCAGCCCCAGCATTTT. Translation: CASARQGQSNQPQHF.

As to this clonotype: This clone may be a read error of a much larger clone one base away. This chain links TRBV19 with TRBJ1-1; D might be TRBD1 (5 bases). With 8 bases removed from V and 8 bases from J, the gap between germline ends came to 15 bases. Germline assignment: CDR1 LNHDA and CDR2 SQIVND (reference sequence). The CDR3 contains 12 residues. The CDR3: CASQGNWGEAFF. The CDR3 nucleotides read TGTGCCAGTCAGGGCAACTGGGGAGAAGCTTTCTTT.

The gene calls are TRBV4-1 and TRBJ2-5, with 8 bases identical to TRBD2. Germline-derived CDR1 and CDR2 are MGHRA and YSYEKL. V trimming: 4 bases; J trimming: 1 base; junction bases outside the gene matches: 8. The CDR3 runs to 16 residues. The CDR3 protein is CASSPANGRAQETQYF. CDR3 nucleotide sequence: TGCGCCAGCAGCCCCGCCAACGGGAGGGCCCAAGAGACCCAGTACTTC.